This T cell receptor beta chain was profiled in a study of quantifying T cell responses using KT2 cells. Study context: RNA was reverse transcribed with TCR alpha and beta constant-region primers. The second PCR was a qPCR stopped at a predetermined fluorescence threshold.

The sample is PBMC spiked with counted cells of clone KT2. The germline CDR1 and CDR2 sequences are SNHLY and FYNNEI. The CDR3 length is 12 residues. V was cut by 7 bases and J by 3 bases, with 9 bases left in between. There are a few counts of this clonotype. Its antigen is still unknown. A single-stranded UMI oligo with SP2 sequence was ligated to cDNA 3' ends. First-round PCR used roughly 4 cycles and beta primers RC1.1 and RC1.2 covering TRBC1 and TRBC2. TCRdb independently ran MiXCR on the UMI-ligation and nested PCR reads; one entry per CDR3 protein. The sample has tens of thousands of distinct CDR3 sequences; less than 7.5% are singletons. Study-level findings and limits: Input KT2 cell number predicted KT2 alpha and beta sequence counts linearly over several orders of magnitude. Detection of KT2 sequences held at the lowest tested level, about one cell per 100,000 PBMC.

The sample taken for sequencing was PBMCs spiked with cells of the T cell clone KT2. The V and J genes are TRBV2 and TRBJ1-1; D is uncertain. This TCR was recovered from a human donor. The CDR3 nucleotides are TGTGCCAGCAATGGGTTTGACACTGAAGCTTTCTTT. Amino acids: CASNGFDTEAFF.